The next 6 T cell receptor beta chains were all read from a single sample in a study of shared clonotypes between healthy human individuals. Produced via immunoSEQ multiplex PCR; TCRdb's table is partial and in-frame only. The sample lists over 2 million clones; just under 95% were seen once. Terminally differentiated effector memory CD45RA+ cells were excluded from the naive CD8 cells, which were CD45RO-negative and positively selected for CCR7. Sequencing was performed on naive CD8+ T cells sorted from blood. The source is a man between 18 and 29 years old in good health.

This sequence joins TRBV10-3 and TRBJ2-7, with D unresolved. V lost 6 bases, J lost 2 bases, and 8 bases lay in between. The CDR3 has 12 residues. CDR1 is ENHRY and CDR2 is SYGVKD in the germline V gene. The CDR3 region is CAISLDPYEQYF. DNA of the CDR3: TGTGCCATCAGCCTGGACCCCTACGAGCAGTACTTC.

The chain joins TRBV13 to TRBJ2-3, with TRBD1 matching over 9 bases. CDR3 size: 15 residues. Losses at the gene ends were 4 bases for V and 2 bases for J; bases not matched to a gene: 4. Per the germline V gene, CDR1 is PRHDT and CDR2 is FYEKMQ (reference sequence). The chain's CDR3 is CASSSRDRDTDTQYF. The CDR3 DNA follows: TGTGCCAGCAGCTCCCGGGACAGGGACACAGATACGCAGTATTTT. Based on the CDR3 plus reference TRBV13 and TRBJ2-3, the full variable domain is AAGVIQSPRHLIKEKRETATLKCYPIPRHDTVYWYQQGPGQDPQFLISFYEKMQSDKGSIPDRFSAQQFSDYHSELNMSSLELGDSALYFCASSSRDRDTDTQYFGPGTRLTVL.

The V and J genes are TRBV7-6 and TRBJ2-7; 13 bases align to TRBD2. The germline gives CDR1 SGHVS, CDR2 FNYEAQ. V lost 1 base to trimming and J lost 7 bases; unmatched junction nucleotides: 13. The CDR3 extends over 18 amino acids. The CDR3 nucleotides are TGTGCCAGCAGCTTAGTCGCTCAACTAGCGGGGGGGTTCTCAGAGCAGTACTTC. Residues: CASSLVAQLAGGFSEQYF.

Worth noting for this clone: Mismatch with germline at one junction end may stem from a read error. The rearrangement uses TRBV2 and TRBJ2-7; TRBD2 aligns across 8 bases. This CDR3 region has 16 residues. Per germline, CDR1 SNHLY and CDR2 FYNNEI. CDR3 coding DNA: TGTGCCTGCAGTTCTTTAGGTAGCGGGGCACCATACGAGCAGTACTTC. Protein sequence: CACSSLGSGAPYEQYF.

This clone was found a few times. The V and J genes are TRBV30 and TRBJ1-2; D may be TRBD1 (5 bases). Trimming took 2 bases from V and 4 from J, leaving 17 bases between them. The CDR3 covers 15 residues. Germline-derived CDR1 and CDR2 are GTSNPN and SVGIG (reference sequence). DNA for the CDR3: TGTGCCTGGAGTTTTGAGGAGGGGCCGCGCTATGGCTACACCTTC. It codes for CAWSFEEGPRYGYTF.

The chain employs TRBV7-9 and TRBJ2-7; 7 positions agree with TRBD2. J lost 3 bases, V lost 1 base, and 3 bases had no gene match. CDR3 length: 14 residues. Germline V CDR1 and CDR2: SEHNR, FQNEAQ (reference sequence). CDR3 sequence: CASSLGGLYYEQYF. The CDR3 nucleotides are TGTGCCAGCAGCTTAGGGGGACTATACTACGAGCAGTACTTC.